The T cell receptor (beta chain) described here comes from a study of shared clonotypes between healthy human individuals. Overall study results and limits: Clonotypes shared by all four sorted-subset donors had higher generation probabilities than non-shared clonotypes.

Sequencing used immunoSEQ multiplex PCR; TCRdb keeps in-frame clones, though not all of them. In the table there are about 2 million clones, around 96% of which are singletons. On this clone: The antigen is not known.

This CDR3 has 14 amino acids. Germline CDR1 is SEHNR and CDR2 is FQNEAQ (reference sequence). V lost 4 bases, J lost 2 bases, and 12 bases lay in between. As defined, naive CD8 cells were CD45RO-negative and positively selected for CCR7, with terminally differentiated effector memory CD45RA+ cells excluded. Sequencing used naive CD8+ T cells sorted from blood. This TCR came from a man between 18 and 29 years old in good health. The genes are TRBV7-9 and TRBJ2-7; no clear D gene. The CDR3 protein is CASSYLDGPYEQYF. DNA of the CDR3: TGTGCCAGCAGCTACCTAGACGGTCCCTACGAGCAGTACTTC. Full variable domain (outside the CDR3, taken from reference TRBV7-9 and TRBJ2-7): DTGVSQNPRHKITKRGQNVTFRCDPISEHNRLYWYRQTLGQGPEFLTYFQNEAQLEKSRLLSDRFSAERPKGSFSTLEIQRTEQGDSAMYLCASSYLDGPYEQYFGPGTRLTVT.